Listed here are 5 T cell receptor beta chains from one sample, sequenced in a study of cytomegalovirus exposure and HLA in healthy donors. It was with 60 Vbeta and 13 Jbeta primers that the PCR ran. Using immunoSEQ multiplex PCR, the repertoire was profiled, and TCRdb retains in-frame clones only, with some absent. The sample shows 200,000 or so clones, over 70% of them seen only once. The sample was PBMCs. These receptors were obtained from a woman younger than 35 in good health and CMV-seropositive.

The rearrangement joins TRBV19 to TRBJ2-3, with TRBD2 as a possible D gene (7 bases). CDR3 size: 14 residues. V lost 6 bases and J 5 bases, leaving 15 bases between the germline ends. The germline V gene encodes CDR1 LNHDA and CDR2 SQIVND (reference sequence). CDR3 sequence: CASSMGGAGDTQYF. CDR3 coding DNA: TGTGCCAGTAGCATGGGGGGGGCGGGAGATACGCAGTATTTT.

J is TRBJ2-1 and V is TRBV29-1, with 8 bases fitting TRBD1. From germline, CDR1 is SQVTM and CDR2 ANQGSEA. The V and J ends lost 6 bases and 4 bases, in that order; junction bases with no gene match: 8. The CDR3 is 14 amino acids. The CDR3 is CSVLDRGLYNEQFF. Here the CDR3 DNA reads TGCAGCGTCCTCGACAGGGGTCTATACAATGAGCAGTTCTTC.

DNA of the CDR3: TGTGCCTGGAGTGCAGGGCGTTACGAGCAGTACTTC. Protein product: CAWSAGRYEQYF. The gene calls are TRBV30 and TRBJ2-7; D might be TRBD1 (5 bases). The CDR3 is 12 amino acids. V was shortened by 1 base and J by 4 bases, with 8 bases between the two germline ends. CDR1 GTSNPN and CDR2 SVGIG come from the germline V gene (reference sequence).

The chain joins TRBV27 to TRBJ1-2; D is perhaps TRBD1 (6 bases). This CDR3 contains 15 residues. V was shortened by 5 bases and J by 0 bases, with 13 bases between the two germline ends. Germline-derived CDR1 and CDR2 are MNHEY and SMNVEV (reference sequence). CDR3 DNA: TGTGCCAGCAGTCTGAGACAGGCGACTAACTATGGCTACACCTTC. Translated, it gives CASSLRQATNYGYTF.

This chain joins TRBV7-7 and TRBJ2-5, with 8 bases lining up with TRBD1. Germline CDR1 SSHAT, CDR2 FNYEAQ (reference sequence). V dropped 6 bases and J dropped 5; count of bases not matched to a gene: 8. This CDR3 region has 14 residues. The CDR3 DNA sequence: TGTGCCAGCAGTCAAGACAGGGGTATGGAGACCCAGTACTTC. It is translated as CASSQDRGMETQYF.